This passage covers 18 T cell receptor beta chains from one sample sequenced in a study of breast tumors, draining lymph nodes, adjacent tissues. TCRdb used MiXCR to reprocess the multiplex PCR reads, holding one entry per CDR3 protein. The table includes some 150,000 distinct CDR3 sequences, about 30% detected once. Breast cancer patients provided tissue from their axillary draining lymph nodes. Sequencing was performed on axillary lymph node tissue. The receptors here all came from a female donor with breast cancer. Some clones in this sample may be carry-over from other donors' samples.

At least ten counts were recorded for this clonotype. CDR3 protein: CSASTGSSNQPQHF. The DNA of the CDR3 is TGCAGTGCTAGTACGGGGAGTAGCAATCAGCCCCAGCATTTT. This sequence joins TRBV20-1 and TRBJ1-5; D is unresolved. The CDR3 length is 14 residues. Between the trimmed V and J ends, which lost 3 bases and 0 bases, there was a span of 9 bases. CDR1 is DFQATT and CDR2 is SNEGSKA in the germline V gene (reference sequence).

Many counts were recorded for this clonotype. J is TRBJ2-2 and V is TRBV5-1; D remains ambiguous. CDR3 length: 12 residues. V was shortened by 5 bases and J by 1 base, with 3 bases between the two germline ends. Germline lookup yields CDR1 SGHRS and CDR2 YFSETQ. CDR3: CASSQNTGELFF. In DNA form, the CDR3 reads TGCGCCAGCAGTCAGAACACCGGGGAGCTGTTTTTT. The variable domain in full, with the rest retrieved from reference TRBV5-1 and TRBJ2-2, is KAGVTQTPRYLIKTRGQQVTLSCSPISGHRSVSWYQQTPGQGLQFLFEYFSETQRNKGNFPGRFSGRQFSNSRSEMNVSTLELGDSALYLCASSQNTGELFFGEGSRLTVL.

This clonotype was recorded a few times. The chain joins TRBV19 to TRBJ1-1, with D possibly TRBD1 on 6 matching bases. V lost 9 bases, J lost 6 bases, and 17 bases lay in between. The CDR3 is made up of 13 amino acids. Per the germline V gene, CDR1 is LNHDA and CDR2 is SQIVND (reference sequence). The CDR3 sequence is CASMGAPVPEAFF. CDR3 nucleotide sequence: TGTGCCAGCATGGGGGCCCCCGTACCTGAAGCTTTCTTT.

A note on this clonotype: This likely comes from a read error, as the CDR3 has no conserved phenylalanine or tryptophan at its end. This rearrangement joins TRBV20-1 to TRBJ2-7, with 11 bases fitting TRBD2. The germline CDR1 and CDR2 sequences are DFQATT and SNEGSKA (reference sequence). CDR3 size: 14 residues. J lost 6 bases, V lost 7 bases, and 11 bases had no gene match. The CDR3 nucleotides read TGCAGTGTACCGACTAGCGGGGTAACCTCCGAGCAGTACCTC. It specifies CSVPTSGVTSEQYL.

This clonotype was picked up one time. One junction end does not reproduce the germline sequence, and a read error may be involved. The chain combines TRBV7-2 with TRBJ2-2; a possible D gene is TRBD2 (6 bases). Germline lookup yields CDR1 SGHTA and CDR2 FQGNSA. The CDR3 is 16 residues long. DNA for the CDR3: TGTGCCAGCAGCTTAGGGAGGGCAATGAACACCGGGGAGCTGCTTTTT. Residues: CASSLGRAMNTGELLF.

This rearrangement joins TRBV6-5 to TRBJ2-3; 14 bases line up with TRBD2. The germline CDR1 and CDR2 sequences are MNHEY and SVGAGI. The CDR3 runs to 15 residues. V lost 6 bases, J lost 4 bases, and 3 bases stayed unmatched. The DNA for the CDR3 is TGTGCCAGCAGGGCGGGACTAGCGGGGGCAGATACGCAGTATTTT. Amino acid sequence: CASRAGLAGADTQYF.

There are many counts of this clonotype. The J gene is TRBJ2-3, the V gene TRBV19, with 9 bases aligning to TRBD1. This CDR3 region has 14 residues. The V segment lost 5 bases and the J segment 4 bases; nucleotides outside the gene matches: 4. Germline V gene sequence: CDR1 LNHDA, CDR2 SQIVND (reference sequence). The CDR3 is CASSDRGIPDTQYF. In DNA, the CDR3 is TGTGCCAGTAGTGACAGGGGGATACCAGATACGCAGTATTTT.

At least ten counts were recorded for this clonotype. J is TRBJ2-3 and V is TRBV27, with D possibly TRBD1 on 6 matching bases. Germline-derived CDR1 and CDR2 are MNHEY and SMNVEV (reference sequence). V shed 5 bases and J shed 11 bases, with 14 bases lying between them. The CDR3 is made up of 12 amino acids. The CDR3 sequence: CASSIPGTKQYF. The CDR3 nucleotides read TGTGCCAGCAGTATCCCCGGGACAAAGCAGTATTTT.

This clonotype was observed a handful of times. CDR3 protein: CASSLVRARDPYEQYF. The CDR3 coding sequence is TGTGCCAGCAGCTTGGTACGGGCCAGGGACCCCTACGAGCAGTACTTC. The rearrangement links TRBV5-5 to TRBJ2-7; tentatively, D is TRBD1 or TRBD2 (5 bases each). From germline, CDR1 is SGHKS and CDR2 YYEKEE (reference sequence). The CDR3 consists of 16 residues. The germline V and J ends were trimmed by 0 bases and 2 bases, with 15 bases remaining between them.

This clonotype has ten or more counts. The rearrangement uses TRBV12-3 or TRBV12-4 and TRBJ2-7; 8 bases align to TRBD2. This CDR3 comprises 16 residues. Trimming took 3 bases from V and 2 from J; bases not matched to a gene: 9. The CDR3 region has the DNA TGTGCCAGCAGTTTCGGGGTCGGAGCGGGAGCCTACGAGCAGTACTTC. It encodes CASSFGVGAGAYEQYF.

Comments on this clonotype: Without the conserved terminal phenylalanine or tryptophan, this CDR3 likely stems from a read error. This chain joins TRBV19 and TRBJ1-2, with 9 positions matching TRBD1. Germline CDR1 reads LNHDA; CDR2 reads SQIVND (reference sequence). This CDR3 contains 16 residues. Unmatched junction bases numbered 9, after V lost 5 bases and J lost 2 bases. The DNA of the CDR3 is TGTGCCAGTAGTCTGCTTACCGGGACAGGGAACTATGGCTACACCTCC. It specifies CASSLLTGTGNYGYTS.

Points on this clonotype: This clone may be a read error of a much larger clone one base away. This chain uses TRBV30 with TRBJ1-5, with D hard to call. Germline V CDR1 and CDR2: GTSNPN, SVGIG (reference sequence). The CDR3 runs to 13 residues. CDR3: CAWSGEKSQLQHF. The CDR3 DNA sequence: TGTGCCTGGAGTGGGGAGAAGTCTCAGCTCCAGCATTTT.

This clonotype was observed many times. The rearrangement links TRBV7-8 to TRBJ2-3; 9 bases line up with TRBD2. The CDR3 covers 15 residues. Germline trimming cut 5 bases from V and 3 bases from J; bases unmatched to any gene: 6. CDR1 is SGHVS, CDR2 FQNEAQ, per germline. The CDR3 DNA follows: TGTGCCAGCAGCGCCTTACTAGCGGGTACAGATACGCAGTATTTT. Translation gives CASSALLAGTDTQYF.

There are many counts of this clonotype. The chain employs TRBV6-1 and TRBJ2-3, with D tentatively TRBD1 (5 bases). The CDR3 has 17 residues. CDR1 MNHNS and CDR2 SASEGT come from the germline V gene. Trimming stripped 2 bases from V and 3 bases from J, with 18 bases between. The CDR3 region has the DNA TGTGCCAGCAGTGAACTCCCCAGGGAACGTGGGACAGATACGCAGTATTTT. Its protein is CASSELPRERGTDTQYF.

This clonotype was recorded many times. The chain is built from TRBV4-1 and TRBJ2-7, with TRBD2 identical over 12 bases. V was pared by 0 bases and J by 1 base, with 7 bases of the junction left unmatched. Germline V gene lookup returns CDR1 MGHRA and CDR2 YSYEKL. The CDR3 spans 18 residues. Here the CDR3 DNA reads TGCGCCAGCAGCCAAGAGGGGCTAGCGGGAGGGAATTCCTACGAGCAGTACTTC. It translates to CASSQEGLAGGNSYEQYF.

This clonotype was counted at least ten times. This sequence joins TRBV7-3 and TRBJ2-3; D is perhaps TRBD2 (7 bases). CDR1 and CDR2 (germline): SGHTA, FQGTGA. The ends were cut back, 3 bases at V and 3 bases at J, with 13 bases in the middle. The CDR3 spans 15 residues. Here the CDR3 DNA reads TGTGCCAGCAGCTTTCTGGGAGGGGGAACAGATACGCAGTATTTT. It encodes CASSFLGGGTDTQYF.

This clonotype was counted ten times or more. The CDR3 loop is CASSGEGSVGELFF. CDR3 sequence (DNA): TGTGCCAGCAGCGGGGAAGGGTCGGTCGGGGAGCTGTTTTTT. The chain is built from TRBV7-8 and TRBJ2-2; D not resolved. The germline CDR1 and CDR2 sequences are SGHVS and FQNEAQ. V lost 5 bases and J lost 7, with 14 bases in between. This CDR3 is 14 amino acids long. Full variable domain (missing parts from reference TRBV7-8 and TRBJ2-2): GAGVSQSPRYKVAKRGQDVALRCDPISGHVSLFWYQQALGQGPEFLTYFQNEAQLDKSGLPSDRFFAERPEGSVSTLKIQRTQQEDSAVYLCASSGEGSVGELFFGEGSRLTVL.

This clonotype was seen more than once but under ten times. The genes are TRBV11-2 and TRBJ1-1; D may be TRBD1 (5 bases). Trimming stripped 7 bases from V and 2 bases from J, with 8 bases between. Germline assignment: CDR1 SGHAT and CDR2 FQNNGV. The CDR3 is made up of 12 amino acids. The CDR3: CASKGYNTEAFF. The DNA of the CDR3 is TGTGCCAGCAAGGGGTACAACACTGAAGCTTTCTTT. Filled out from reference TRBV11-2 and TRBJ1-1, the complete variable domain reads EAGVAQSPRYKIIEKRQSVAFWCNPISGHATLYWYQQILGQGPKLLIQFQNNGVVDDSQLPKDRFSAERLKGVDSTLKIQPAKLEDSAVYLCASKGYNTEAFFGQGTRLTVV.